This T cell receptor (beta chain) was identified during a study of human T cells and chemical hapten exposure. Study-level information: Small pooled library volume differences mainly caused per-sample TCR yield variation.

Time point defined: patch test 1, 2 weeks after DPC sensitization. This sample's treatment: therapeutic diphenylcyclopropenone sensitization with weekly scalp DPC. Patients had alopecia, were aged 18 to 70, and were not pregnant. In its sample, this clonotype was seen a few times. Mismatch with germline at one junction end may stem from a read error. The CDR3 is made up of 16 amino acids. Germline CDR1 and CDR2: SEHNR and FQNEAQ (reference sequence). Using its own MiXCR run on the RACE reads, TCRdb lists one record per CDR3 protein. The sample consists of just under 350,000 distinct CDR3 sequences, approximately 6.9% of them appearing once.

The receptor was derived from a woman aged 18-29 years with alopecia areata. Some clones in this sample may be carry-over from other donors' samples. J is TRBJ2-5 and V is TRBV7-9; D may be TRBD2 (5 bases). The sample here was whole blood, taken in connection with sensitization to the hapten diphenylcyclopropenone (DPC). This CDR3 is CASSLAPEPGQETQYF. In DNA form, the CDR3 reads TGTGCCAGCAGCCTAGCACCGGAGCCCGGCCAAGAGACCCAGTACTTC.